This passage covers 32 T cell receptor beta chains from one sample sequenced in a study of cytomegalovirus exposure and HLA in healthy donors (dated by TCRdb to between 2016 and 2019). The protocol used for the library was the immunoSEQ multiplex PCR assay. The multiplex PCR relied on a mix of 60 forward primers for TCR Vbeta segments and 13 reverse primers for TCR Jbeta segments. What TCRdb holds here is the immuneACCESS table cut down to in-frame rearrangements. Part of the clones is not present; checked against another copy, under half of the missing clones reflect an unresolved V gene, and the others are unexplained. This sample comprises roughly 110,000 clones, approximately 80% of them detected only once. The leading ten clones occupy 4.2% of the sample. The sample comprised PBMCs. These receptor sequences come from a male donor in good health and CMV-seronegative.

The J gene is TRBJ2-2, the V gene TRBV5-1; 11 nucleotides agree with TRBD2. Germline loops: CDR1 SGHRS, CDR2 YFSETQ. The CDR3 sequence is 15 residues long. Trimming at V came to 4 bases and at J to 4 bases, leaving 3 bases not matched to a gene. CDR3 sequence reads: CASSTGTSGTGELFF. The DNA for the CDR3 is TGCGCCAGCAGCACAGGGACTAGCGGCACCGGGGAGCTGTTTTTT.

This clone was counted once. Its ends do not fully match the called genes, so a read error is possible. The chain is built from TRBV6-5 and TRBJ2-1, with TRBD2 matching 12 bases. The CDR3 runs to 16 residues. CDR1 MNHEY and CDR2 SVGAGI come from the germline V gene. The CDR3 DNA reads as TGTGCCAGCAGCTACTCCGGACTAGCGGGAATAAAGGAGCAGTTCTTC. This translates into CASSYSGLAGIKEQFF.

The rearrangement joins TRBV5-1 to TRBJ2-7; 11 positions agree with TRBD1. CDR3 size: 15 residues. J was trimmed by 5 bases and V by 4 bases; bases with no gene match: 8. Germline values: CDR1 SGHRS, CDR2 YFSETQ. The CDR3 DNA follows: TGCGCCAGCAGCGGGGACAGGGGGTATGTGGACGAGCAGTACTTC. This gives the protein CASSGDRGYVDEQYF.

This clone occurred once. The V call is TRBV7-8, the J call TRBJ2-1; 8 bases are a match to TRBD2. After removal of 1 base from V and 4 bases from J, the junction contained 9 bases not matched to a gene. This CDR3 contains 17 residues. The germline gives CDR1 SGHVS, CDR2 FQNEAQ. This CDR3 is CASSLGWGGRTYNEQFF. The CDR3 region has the DNA TGTGCCAGCAGCTTAGGATGGGGCGGGAGGACATACAATGAGCAGTTCTTC.

In this sample, this clone turned up once. The chain carries TRBV11-2 and TRBJ2-5; D perhaps matches TRBD2 (5 bases). This CDR3 has 15 residues. Germline CDR1 reads SGHAT; CDR2 reads FQNNGV. Deletions cut 2 bases from V and 2 bases from J, with 12 bases between. The CDR3 here is CASSLWGVGQETQYF. CDR3 bases: TGTGCCAGCAGCTTATGGGGAGTAGGACAAGAGACCCAGTACTTC.

The chain combines TRBV5-1 with TRBJ2-7; D unresolved. The CDR3 is made up of 12 amino acids. Trimming removed 5 bases at V and 3 bases at J, with 9 bases between. Germline CDR1 is SGHRS and CDR2 is YFSETQ. The CDR3 sequence: CASRATRYEQYF. CDR3 DNA: TGCGCCAGCAGAGCGACCCGCTACGAGCAGTACTTC.

The V gene is TRBV27, the J gene TRBJ2-7, with 11 nucleotides matching TRBD2. Germline CDR1 MNHEY, CDR2 SMNVEV (reference sequence). With 5 bases clipped from V and 6 bases from J, the junction kept 15 bases outside the gene matches. CDR3 length: 17 amino acids. The CDR3 region is CASSTPTSGGYHSEQYF. CDR3 coding DNA: TGTGCCAGCAGTACCCCCACTAGCGGGGGATACCATTCCGAGCAGTACTTC.

The J gene is TRBJ2-7, the V gene TRBV19; 8 nucleotides match TRBD1. J lost 3 bases, V lost 4 bases, and 2 bases had no gene match. Per germline, CDR1 LNHDA and CDR2 SQIVND (reference sequence). This CDR3 is built from 13 residues. As DNA, the CDR3 is TGTGCCAGTAGTACCGACAGGGGCTACGAGCAGTACTTC. Its translation: CASSTDRGYEQYF.

V usage is TRBV7-2 and J usage is TRBJ1-5, with D tentatively TRBD1 (6 bases). The CDR3 consists of 16 residues. Germline V gene data show CDR1 as SGHTA and CDR2 as FQGNSA. Trimming removed 1 base at V and 2 bases at J, with 12 bases between. The CDR3 protein is CASSLVGAGGNQPQHF. In DNA form, the CDR3 reads TGTGCCAGCAGCTTAGTCGGCGCAGGGGGCAATCAGCCCCAGCATTTT.

V is TRBV5-1 and J is TRBJ2-7, with 7 bases identical to TRBD1. The CDR3 covers 14 residues. The germline V gene encodes CDR1 SGHRS and CDR2 YFSETQ. V gave up 4 bases and J gave up 6 bases; unmatched junction bases: 10. The CDR3 nucleotides are TGCGCCAGCAGCATAGAAACACCAGGGGGCGAGCAGTACTTC. Its protein is CASSIETPGGEQYF.

V gene TRBV28 combines with J gene TRBJ2-3, with 12 bases fitting TRBD2. Trimming took 5 bases from V and 6 from J; bases not matched to a gene: 3. The length of the CDR3 is 14 residues. Germline V gene sequence: CDR1 MDHEN, CDR2 SYDVKM. The CDR3, as DNA: TGTGCCAGCAGTAGACTAGCGGGAGATGATACGCAGTATTTT. Its protein is CASSRLAGDDTQYF.

The chain uses TRBV20-1 and TRBJ2-5; unclear D gene. The CDR3 has 11 amino acids. V shed 6 bases and J shed 5 bases, with 10 bases lying between them. In germline, CDR1 is DFQATT, CDR2 SNEGSKA (reference sequence). This CDR3 is CSASPLETQYF. In nucleotides, the CDR3 is TGCAGTGCGAGCCCCCTGGAGACCCAGTACTTC.

J is TRBJ1-1 and V is TRBV28; D is perhaps TRBD1 (5 bases). Germline V gene lookup returns CDR1 MDHEN and CDR2 SYDVKM. Trimming took 11 bases from V and 4 from J, leaving 20 bases between them. The CDR3 covers 14 residues. The CDR3 DNA follows: TGTGCCTGCCTAGGGGAGGGGTTCCGCACTGAAGCTTTCTTT. It encodes CACLGEGFRTEAFF.

V gene TRBV5-1 combines with J gene TRBJ2-3; 10 bases are a match to TRBD1. The CDR3 contains 13 residues. CDR1 is SGHRS, CDR2 YFSETQ, per germline. J gave up 7 bases and V 4 bases, and 3 bases lay outside the gene matches. CDR3 sequence: CASSQGQGNTQYF. In DNA form, the CDR3 reads TGCGCCAGCAGCCAGGGACAGGGGAATACGCAGTATTTT.

V usage is TRBV7-8 and J usage is TRBJ2-7; 8 nucleotides line up with TRBD2. The V gene end was trimmed by 5 bases and the J gene end by 4 bases; junction bases not matched to a gene: 10. The CDR3 runs 15 residues. Germline loops: CDR1 SGHVS, CDR2 FQNEAQ. The CDR3 sequence: CASSRPVAGPYEQYF. CDR3 sequence (DNA): TGTGCCAGCAGCCGTCCTGTAGCGGGGCCTTACGAGCAGTACTTC.

V gene TRBV18 combines with J gene TRBJ2-1, with 10 bases identical to TRBD2. V shed 5 bases, J shed 8 bases, and the junction held 12 bases outside the gene matches. Germline CDR1 is KGHSH and CDR2 is LQKENI. This CDR3 contains 16 residues. CDR3 amino acids: CASSRLAGGPGDEQFF. In nucleotides, the CDR3 is TGTGCCAGCTCAAGACTAGCGGGCGGACCAGGGGATGAGCAGTTCTTC.

V is TRBV6-5 and J is TRBJ2-1; D ambiguous. The V and J ends lost 5 bases and 2 bases respectively, with 10 bases between them. The CDR3 loop spans 14 amino acids. Germline lookup yields CDR1 MNHEY and CDR2 SVGAGI. The CDR3 coding sequence is TGTGCCAGCAGTCATCAGGATACCTACAATGAGCAGTTCTTC. It encodes CASSHQDTYNEQFF.

The V and J genes are TRBV15 and TRBJ2-2; D perhaps matches TRBD1 (6 bases). V was cut by 0 bases and J by 6 bases, with 11 bases left in between. There are 15 residues in the CDR3. The germline V gene has CDR1 LNHNV and CDR2 YYDKDF (reference sequence). Here the CDR3 reads CATSRDRSGAGELFF. In DNA form, the CDR3 reads TGTGCCACCAGCAGAGATCGATCAGGGGCCGGGGAGCTGTTTTTT.

The J gene is TRBJ2-3, the V gene TRBV28; 11 bases agree with TRBD2. The J segment lost 3 bases and the V segment lost 1 base, leaving 9 bases of the junction unmatched. Germline V gene data show CDR1 as MDHEN and CDR2 as SYDVKM. There are 18 residues in the CDR3. The CDR3 coding sequence is TGTGCCAGCAGTTTATTCCTAGCGGGAGGAAGAATAACAGATACGCAGTATTTT. Its translation: CASSLFLAGGRITDTQYF.

The rearrangement uses TRBV5-1 and TRBJ2-7; 9 positions match TRBD1. V dropped 4 bases and J dropped 7; count of bases not matched to a gene: 15. The CDR3 spans 16 residues. Per germline, CDR1 SGHRS and CDR2 YFSETQ. This CDR3 is CASSGQGSLASEEQYF. CDR3 DNA: TGCGCCAGCAGCGGACAGGGGAGCCTAGCCTCGGAAGAGCAGTACTTC.

J is TRBJ2-1 and V is TRBV19, with 9 positions matching TRBD2. V dropped 2 bases and J dropped 7; count of bases not matched to a gene: 9. Germline CDR1 LNHDA, CDR2 SQIVND (reference sequence). There are 16 residues in the CDR3. The CDR3 sequence: CASSIILAGVLNEQFF. The CDR3 DNA follows: TGTGCCAGTAGTATAATCTTAGCGGGAGTCCTTAATGAGCAGTTCTTC. Full variable domain (outside the CDR3, taken from reference TRBV19 and TRBJ2-1): DGGITQSPKYLFRKEGQNVTLSCEQNLNHDAMYWYRQDPGQGLRLIYYSQIVNDFQKGDIAEGYSVSREKKESFPLTVTSAQKNPTAFYLCASSIILAGVLNEQFFGPGTRLTVL.

The chain combines TRBV6-5 with TRBJ2-7; D uncertain. CDR3 size: 14 residues. Germline CDR1 is MNHEY and CDR2 is SVGAGI. Trimming pared 0 bases from V and 6 bases from J, leaving 12 bases between. CDR3 in DNA: TGTGCCAGCAGTTACTCGTCTCGGTACGTCGAGCAGTACTTC. Translated, it gives CASSYSSRYVEQYF.

The genes are TRBV5-4 and TRBJ2-5, with D perhaps matching TRBD2 (6 bases). This CDR3 has 15 amino acids. V was clipped by 4 bases and J by 1 base, with 14 bases between them. Germline CDR1 SGHNT, CDR2 YYREEE (reference sequence). CDR3 bases: TGTGCCAGCAGCGGAAGACTAGGGCCCCAAGAGACCCAGTACTTC. This codes for CASSGRLGPQETQYF.

This rearrangement joins TRBV27 to TRBJ2-7; 8 positions agree with TRBD2. Per the germline V gene, CDR1 is MNHEY and CDR2 is SMNVEV (reference sequence). With V trimmed by 6 bases and J by 2 bases, 12 bases remained unmatched. There are 16 residues in the CDR3. The CDR3 DNA reads as TGTGCCAGCAGCCGTGGGGGTAGCGGGACTGCCTACGAGCAGTACTTC. Translating it yields CASSRGGSGTAYEQYF.

The chain uses TRBV11-2 and TRBJ2-7; maybe TRBD2 (6 bases). Trimming removed 10 bases from V and 1 base from J, with 14 bases in between. The CDR3 has 13 residues. Germline CDR1 SGHAT, CDR2 FQNNGV. The CDR3 reads CATRLGSSYEQYF. The CDR3 coding sequence is TGTGCCACTCGACTCGGGAGTTCCTACGAGCAGTACTTC.

The J gene is TRBJ2-3, the V gene TRBV6-1, with 7 bases fitting TRBD1. The CDR3 is 14 amino acids. Trimming cost V 7 bases and J 2 bases; bases outside gene matches: 6. The germline gives CDR1 MNHNS, CDR2 SASEGT. CDR3 nucleotide sequence: TGTGCCAGCACCCGGGACAGTACCACAGATACGCAGTATTTT. Protein product: CASTRDSTTDTQYF.

The genes are TRBV6-6 and TRBJ2-1, with 8 nucleotides matching TRBD2. V dropped 2 bases and J dropped 8; count of bases not matched to a gene: 8. This CDR3 has 15 amino acids. From germline, CDR1 is MNHNY and CDR2 SVGAGI (reference sequence). The CDR3 coding sequence is TGTGCCAGCAGTTACCCCGGGACTAGGTCTCATGAGCAGTTCTTC. It encodes CASSYPGTRSHEQFF.

In its sample, this clone was seen a few times. The V and J genes are TRBV19 and TRBJ2-2; TRBD1 agrees at 9 bases. Germline CDR1 is LNHDA and CDR2 is SQIVND (reference sequence). Trimming cost V 9 bases and J 4 bases; bases outside gene matches: 12. The CDR3 runs 16 residues. DNA for the CDR3: TGTGCCAGCAAATCCCCGGGGACAGGGTCCACCGGGGAGCTGTTTTTT. Amino acids: CASKSPGTGSTGELFF. The entire variable domain, with the rest obtained from reference TRBV19 and TRBJ2-2, is as follows: DGGITQSPKYLFRKEGQNVTLSCEQNLNHDAMYWYRQDPGQGLRLIYYSQIVNDFQKGDIAEGYSVSREKKESFPLTVTSAQKNPTAFYLCASKSPGTGSTGELFFGEGSRLTVL.

This chain connects TRBV6-5 to TRBJ2-7; 11 bases line up with TRBD2. CDR1 is MNHEY, CDR2 SVGAGI, per germline. After removal of 5 bases from V and 4 bases from J, the junction contained 7 bases not matched to a gene. This CDR3 is built from 15 residues. The DNA for the CDR3 is TGTGCCAGCAGTCCTACTAGCGGGAGAGTATACGAGCAGTACTTC. This sequence encodes CASSPTSGRVYEQYF.

The rearrangement uses TRBV9 and TRBJ2-5; a possible D gene is TRBD2 (6 bases). Germline V CDR1 and CDR2: SGDLS, YYNGEE. This CDR3 has 15 amino acids. V shed 0 bases and J shed 4 bases, with 13 bases lying between them. This chain's CDR3 is CASSVAPTEGETQYF. CDR3 coding DNA: TGTGCCAGCAGCGTAGCGCCGACGGAGGGAGAGACCCAGTACTTC.

J is TRBJ2-3 and V is TRBV19, with a tentative D call TRBD2 (6 bases). The length of the CDR3 is 16 residues. Germline V CDR1 and CDR2: LNHDA, SQIVND (reference sequence). Trimming took 3 bases from V and 4 from J, leaving 17 bases between them. This CDR3 is CASSMNPGRSADTQYF. In DNA form, the CDR3 reads TGTGCCAGTAGTATGAATCCAGGGAGGAGCGCAGATACGCAGTATTTT.

V is TRBV7-8 and J is TRBJ2-1; D gene ambiguous. CDR1 is SGHVS and CDR2 is FQNEAQ in the germline V gene. This CDR3 contains 13 residues. With 1 base removed from V and 7 bases from J, the gap between germline ends came to 8 bases. In DNA, the CDR3 is TGTGCCAGCAGCTTAGAGCTGCAAAATGAGCAGTTCTTC. Its translation is CASSLELQNEQFF.